The clone carrying this T cell receptor beta chain was picked up one time. This sample stems from a study of cytomegalovirus exposure and HLA in healthy donors. Germline loops: CDR1 SGHTS, CDR2 YDEGEE. Between the trimmed V and J ends, which lost 2 bases and 0 bases, there was a span of 9 bases. The CDR3 covers 15 residues. PCR primers comprised 60 Vbeta and 13 Jbeta primers. The data were produced by immunoSEQ multiplex PCR, yet TCRdb's version contains in-frame clones alone and is incomplete. In the table there are 100,000 to 150,000 clones, about three quarters of which are singletons. The chain carries TRBV5-8 and TRBJ2-4; D may be TRBD1 (5 bases). The specimen was PBMCs. The TCR was taken from a woman under 30 in good health and CMV-seronegative. This CDR3 is CASSFKGLAKNIQYF. CDR3 coding DNA: TGTGCCAGCAGCTTTAAGGGGCTAGCCAAAAACATTCAGTACTTC. Using reference TRBV5-8 and TRBJ2-4 for the parts outside the CDR3, the full variable domain is EAGVTQSPTHLIKTRGQQATLRCSPISGHTSVYWYQQALGLGLQFLLWYDEGEERNRGNFPPRFSGRQFPNYSSELNVNALELEDSALYLCASSFKGLAKNIQYFGAGTRLSVL.